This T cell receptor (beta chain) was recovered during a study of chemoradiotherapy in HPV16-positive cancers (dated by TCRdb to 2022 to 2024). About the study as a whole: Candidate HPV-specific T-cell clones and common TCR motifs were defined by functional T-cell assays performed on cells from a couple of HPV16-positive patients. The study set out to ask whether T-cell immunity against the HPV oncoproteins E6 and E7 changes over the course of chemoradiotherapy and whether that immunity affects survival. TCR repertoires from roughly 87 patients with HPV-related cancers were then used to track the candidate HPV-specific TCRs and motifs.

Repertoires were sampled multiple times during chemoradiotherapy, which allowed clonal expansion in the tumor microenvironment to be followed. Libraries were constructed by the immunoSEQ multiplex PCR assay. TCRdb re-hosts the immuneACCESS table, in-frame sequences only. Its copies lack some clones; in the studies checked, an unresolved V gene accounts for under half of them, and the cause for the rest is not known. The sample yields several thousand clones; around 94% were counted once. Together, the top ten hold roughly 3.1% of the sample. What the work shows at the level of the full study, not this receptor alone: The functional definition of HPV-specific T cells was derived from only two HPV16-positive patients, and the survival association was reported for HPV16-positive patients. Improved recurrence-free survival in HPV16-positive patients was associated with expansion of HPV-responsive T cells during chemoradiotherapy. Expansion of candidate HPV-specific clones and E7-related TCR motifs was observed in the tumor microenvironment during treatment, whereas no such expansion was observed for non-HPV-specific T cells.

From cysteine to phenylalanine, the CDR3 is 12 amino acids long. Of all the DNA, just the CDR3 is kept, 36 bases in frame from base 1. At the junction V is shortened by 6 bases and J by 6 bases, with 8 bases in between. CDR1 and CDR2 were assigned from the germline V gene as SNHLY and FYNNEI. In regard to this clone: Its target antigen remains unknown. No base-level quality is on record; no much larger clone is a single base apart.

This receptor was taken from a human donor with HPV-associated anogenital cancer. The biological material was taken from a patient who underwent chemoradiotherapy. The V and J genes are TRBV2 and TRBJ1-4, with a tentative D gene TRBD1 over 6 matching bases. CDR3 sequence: CASRDRDEKLFF. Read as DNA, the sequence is TGTGCCAGCAGGGACAGAGATGAAAAACTGTTTTTT.